This T cell receptor beta chain was identified in a study of spatial heterogeneity in lung cancer. Overall study results and limits: Resection saw ubiquitous expanded tumor TCRs appear in blood more than follow-up did.

As to time point: sample taken at primary tumor resection. In each case, whole RNA from tumor, nontumor lung or frozen PBMC was sequenced unsorted. With regard to this clonotype: The antigen remains undetermined.

This CDR3 comprises 14 residues. V was cut by 5 bases and J by 7 bases, with 15 bases left in between. TCRdb analysed the 5' RACE reads with MiXCR anew, one entry per CDR3 protein. Of 11,000 to 15,000 distinct CDR3 sequences listed, 10% are singletons. This material consisted of PBMCs, taken at surgery. The chain employs TRBV12-3 or TRBV12-4 and TRBJ2-1, with TRBD2 as a possible D gene (6 bases). The receptor's source is a male donor with early-stage non-small cell lung cancer. The CDR3 loop is CASSPQGLPNEQFF. DNA of the CDR3: TGTGCCAGCAGTCCCCAGGGACTTCCAAATGAGCAGTTCTTC.